What follows describes a single T cell receptor beta chain. Treatment noted: preoperative locoregional IRX-2 cytokine immunotherapy. This phase Ib study tested locoregional IRX-2 cytokine immunotherapy given before surgery. The data derive from a study of preoperative IRX-2 immunotherapy in early breast cancer. Repertoires were generated with immunoSEQ multiplex PCR, while TCRdb's copy carries only in-frame clones and drops some. The table includes approximately 24,000 clones, roughly nine tenths detected once. V shed 3 bases and J shed 7 bases, with 17 bases lying between them. The germline CDR1 and CDR2 sequences are SGDLS and YYNGEE. This CDR3 region has 14 residues.

This sequence was found in a human donor with breast cancer. V is TRBV9 and J is TRBJ2-7, with D possibly matching TRBD2 (7 bases). The starting material was tumor tissue, obtained after IRX-2 immunotherapy. This CDR3 reads CASSAGAGAGEQYF. The CDR3 coding sequence is TGTGCCAGCAGCGCAGGGGCGGGAGCAGGGGAGCAGTACTTC.